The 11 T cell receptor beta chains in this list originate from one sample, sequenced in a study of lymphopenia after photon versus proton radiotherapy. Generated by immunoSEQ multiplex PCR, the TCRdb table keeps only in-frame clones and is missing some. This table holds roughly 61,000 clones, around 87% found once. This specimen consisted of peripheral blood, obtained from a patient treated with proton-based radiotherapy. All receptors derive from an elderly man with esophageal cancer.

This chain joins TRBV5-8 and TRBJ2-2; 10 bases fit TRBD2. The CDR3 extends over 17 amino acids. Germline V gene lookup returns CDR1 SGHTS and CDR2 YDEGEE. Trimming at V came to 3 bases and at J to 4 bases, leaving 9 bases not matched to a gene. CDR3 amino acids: CASSWPLAGDSTGELFF. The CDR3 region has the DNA TGTGCCAGCAGCTGGCCTCTAGCGGGAGATTCCACCGGGGAGCTGTTTTTT.

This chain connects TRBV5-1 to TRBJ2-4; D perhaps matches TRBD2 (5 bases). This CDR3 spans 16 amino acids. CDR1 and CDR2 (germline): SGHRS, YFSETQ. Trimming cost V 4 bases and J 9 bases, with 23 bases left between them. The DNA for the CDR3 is TGCGCCAGCAGCAGCGACCCCTTCGGACTCACCGGCATTCAGTACTTC. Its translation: CASSSDPFGLTGIQYF.

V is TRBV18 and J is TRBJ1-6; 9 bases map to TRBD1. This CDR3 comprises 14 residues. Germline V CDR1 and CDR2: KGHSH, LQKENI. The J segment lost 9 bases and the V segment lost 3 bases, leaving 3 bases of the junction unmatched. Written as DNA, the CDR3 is TGTGCCAGCTCACCCGGGACAGGGTTTTCACCCCTCCACTTT. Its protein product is CASSPGTGFSPLHF.

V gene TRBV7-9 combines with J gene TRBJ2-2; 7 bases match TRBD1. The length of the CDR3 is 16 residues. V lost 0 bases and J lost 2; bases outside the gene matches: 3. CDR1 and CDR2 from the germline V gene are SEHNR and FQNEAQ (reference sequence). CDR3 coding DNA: TGTGCCAGCAGCTTAGCGAAGGGGGCTAACACCGGGGAGCTGTTTTTT. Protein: CASSLAKGANTGELFF. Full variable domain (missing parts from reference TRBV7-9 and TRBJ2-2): DTGVSQNPRHKITKRGQNVTFRCDPISEHNRLYWYRQTLGQGPEFLTYFQNEAQLEKSRLLSDRFSAERPKGSFSTLEIQRTEQGDSAMYLCASSLAKGANTGELFFGEGSRLTVL.

The CDR3 sequence is CASSLVPEGGTEAFF. CDR3 in DNA: TGTGCCAGCAGCTTAGTTCCGGAGGGGGGCACTGAAGCTTTCTTT. The chain joins TRBV7-9 to TRBJ1-1; D possibly corresponds to TRBD1 (6 bases). The CDR3 length is 15 residues. The germline CDR1 and CDR2 sequences are SEHNR and FQNEAQ (reference sequence). Trimming removed 1 base at V and 4 bases at J, with 13 bases between.

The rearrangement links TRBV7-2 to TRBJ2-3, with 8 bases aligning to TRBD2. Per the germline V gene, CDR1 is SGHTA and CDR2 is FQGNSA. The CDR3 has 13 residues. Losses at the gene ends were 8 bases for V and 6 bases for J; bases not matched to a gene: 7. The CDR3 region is CASARGGTDTQYF. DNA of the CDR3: TGTGCCAGCGCCCGGGGGGGGACGGATACGCAGTATTTT.

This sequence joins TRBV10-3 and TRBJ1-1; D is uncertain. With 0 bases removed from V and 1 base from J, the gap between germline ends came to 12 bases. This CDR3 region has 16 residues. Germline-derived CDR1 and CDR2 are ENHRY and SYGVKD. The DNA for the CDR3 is TGTGCCATCAGTGAGTCAAGAGTCTTCCGGAACACTGAAGCTTTCTTT. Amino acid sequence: CAISESRVFRNTEAFF.

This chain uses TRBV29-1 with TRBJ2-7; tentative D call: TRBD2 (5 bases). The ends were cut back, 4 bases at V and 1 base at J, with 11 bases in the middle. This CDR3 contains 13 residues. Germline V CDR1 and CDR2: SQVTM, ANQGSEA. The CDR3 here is CSVAGDFSYEQYF. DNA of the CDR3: TGCAGCGTTGCCGGGGATTTTTCCTACGAGCAGTACTTC.

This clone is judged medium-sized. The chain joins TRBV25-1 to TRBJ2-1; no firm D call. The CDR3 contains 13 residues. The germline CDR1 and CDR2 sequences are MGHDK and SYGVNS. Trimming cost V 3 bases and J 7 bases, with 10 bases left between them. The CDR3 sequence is CASSETQLNEQFF. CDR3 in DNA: TGTGCCAGCAGTGAGACACAGTTGAATGAGCAGTTCTTC. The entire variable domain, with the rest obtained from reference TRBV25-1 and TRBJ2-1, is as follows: EADIYQTPRYLVIGTGKKITLECSQTMGHDKMYWYQQDPGMELHLIHYSYGVNSTEKGDLSSESTVSRIRTEHFPLTLESARPSHTSQYLCASSETQLNEQFFGPGTRLTVL.

CDR3 DNA sequence: TGTGCCACTAGGACAGGGTTGAGCCCCGAGCAGTTCTTC. Its translation: CATRTGLSPEQFF. The rearrangement joins TRBV11-2 to TRBJ2-1, with 8 bases identical to TRBD1. Germline values: CDR1 SGHAT, CDR2 FQNNGV. The ends lost 10 bases at V and 10 bases at J; junction bases unmatched: 12. CDR3 size: 13 residues.

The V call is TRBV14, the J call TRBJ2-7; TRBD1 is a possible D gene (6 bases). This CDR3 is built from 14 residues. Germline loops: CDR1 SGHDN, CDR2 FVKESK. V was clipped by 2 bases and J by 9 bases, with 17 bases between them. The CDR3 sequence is CASSQLGASVGQYF. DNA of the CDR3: TGTGCCAGCAGCCAATTGGGGGCCAGTGTTGGGCAGTACTTC. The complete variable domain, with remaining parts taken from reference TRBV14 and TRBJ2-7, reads EAGVTQFPSHSVIEKGQTVTLRCDPISGHDNLYWYRRVMGKEIKFLLHFVKESKQDESGMPNNRFLAERTGGTYSTLKVQPAELEDSGVYFCASSQLGASVGQYFGPGTRLTVT.